This T cell receptor (beta chain) was recorded in a study of early T cells in non-severe SARS-CoV-2 infection (dated by TCRdb to 2020 to 2022). The study in broad terms: Because TCR sequencing relied on bulk RNA taken from unsorted whole blood, pairing of alpha and beta chains was not possible. Study-level results and caveats: Matching against VDJdb was skewed toward anti-spike CD8 responses, likely underestimated virus-specific expansions, and missed private and CD4 specificities.

Measured from the cysteine to the phenylalanine, the CDR3 is 15 residues long. Here the CDR3 DNA is all that survives: 45 bases in frame from base 1. Trimming leaves V shorter by 6 bases and J shorter by 4 bases, with the junction holding 7 bases beyond the gene matches. The CDR1 and CDR2 encoded by the germline V gene (reference sequence) are LNHDA and SQIVND. This clonotype was seen only a few times. Its antigen specificity is not known. No qualities accompany the bases; no much larger clone lies one base away. The study was a case-control design nested within a healthcare worker cohort in London, UK, with weekly nasopharyngeal swab PCR tests and blood sampling. Healthcare workers were recruited between 23 and 31 March 2020, during the week of the UK lockdown, and were followed weekly for up to 16 weeks. The library was prepared using 5' RACE. Sequencer: NextSeq 500. The TCR library protocol attached unique molecular identifiers to individual cDNA molecules to correct for sequencing error and PCR bias. Both TCR alpha and beta chains were sequenced, and tight co-correlation was observed between alpha and beta sequence abundances in each sample. The study's own analysis went as follows. Decombinator V4 was used to annotate TCR sequences for V gene, J gene and CDR3. Expanded TCRs were defined as changing significantly between any two time points under a Poisson model with p below 0.0001. TCR abundances were normalised to the total number of TCRs sequenced per sample and expressed as counts per million. TRAV1-2 paired with TRAJ12, TRAJ20 or TRAJ33 defined MAIT TCRs, while TRAV10 paired with TRAJ18 defined iNKT TCRs. VDJdb, accessed on 1 November 2021, was searched for TCRs annotated for CMV, EBV and SARS-CoV-2, and TCRs annotated for more than one antigen were excluded. TCRdb cleaned the public reads at Q25 with fastp, built clones with MiXCR and kept in-frame beta chains. Here each entry gathers all rows of one CDR3 protein and keeps the most common genes and DNA. Clone size and V and J calls follow TCRdb, not the original study. This sample gives about 50,000 distinct CDR3 sequences in total; about 6.3% of them show up just once. Roughly 2.8% of the sample lies in the top ten.

The receptor comes from an adult who was a healthcare worker with PCR-confirmed SARS-CoV-2 infection or an uninfected control (not recorded which). The chain uses TRBV19 and TRBJ2-3; a stretch of 10 junction bases matches TRBD1. The material sequenced was whole blood, taken at baseline. The nucleotide sequence reads TGTGCCAGTAGGGGGGGACAGGGGAAGGCAGATACGCAGTATTTT. This is translated as CASRGGQGKADTQYF. Joined to the reference TRBV19 and TRBJ2-3 proteins, this CDR3 gives the full variable domain: DGGITQSPKYLFRKEGQNVTLSCEQNLNHDAMYWYRQDPGQGLRLIYYSQIVNDFQKGDIAEGYSVSREKKESFPLTVTSAQKNPTAFYLCASRGGQGKADTQYFGPGTRLTVL.